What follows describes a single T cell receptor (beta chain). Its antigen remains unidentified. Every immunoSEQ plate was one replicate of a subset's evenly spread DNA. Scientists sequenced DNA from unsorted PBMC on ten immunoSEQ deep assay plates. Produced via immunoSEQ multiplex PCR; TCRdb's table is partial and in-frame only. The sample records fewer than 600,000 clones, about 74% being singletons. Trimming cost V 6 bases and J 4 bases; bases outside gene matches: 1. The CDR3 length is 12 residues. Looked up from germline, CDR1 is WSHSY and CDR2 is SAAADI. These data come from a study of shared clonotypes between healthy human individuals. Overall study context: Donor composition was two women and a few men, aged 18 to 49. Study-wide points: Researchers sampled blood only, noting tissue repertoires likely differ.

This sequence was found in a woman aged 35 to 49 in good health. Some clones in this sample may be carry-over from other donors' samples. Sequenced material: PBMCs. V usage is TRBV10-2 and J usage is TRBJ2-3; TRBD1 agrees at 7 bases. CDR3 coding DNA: TGCGCCAGCAGGCAGGGGGCAGATACGCAGTATTTT. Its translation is CASRQGADTQYF.